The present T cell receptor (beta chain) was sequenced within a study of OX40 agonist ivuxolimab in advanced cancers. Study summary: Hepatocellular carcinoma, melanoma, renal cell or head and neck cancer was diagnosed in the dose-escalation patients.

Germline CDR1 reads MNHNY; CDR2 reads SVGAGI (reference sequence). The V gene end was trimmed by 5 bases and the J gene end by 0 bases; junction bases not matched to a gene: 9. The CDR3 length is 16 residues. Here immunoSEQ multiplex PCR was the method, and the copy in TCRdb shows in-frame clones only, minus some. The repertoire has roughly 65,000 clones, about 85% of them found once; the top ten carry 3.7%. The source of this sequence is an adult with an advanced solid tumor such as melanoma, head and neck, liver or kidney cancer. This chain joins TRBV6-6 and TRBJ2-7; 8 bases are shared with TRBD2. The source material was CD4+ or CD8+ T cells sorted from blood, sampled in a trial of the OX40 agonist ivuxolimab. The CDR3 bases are TGTGCCAGCAGTAGGCCGGGACTAGAATTCTCCTACGAGCAGTACTTC. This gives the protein CASSRPGLEFSYEQYF.